This T cell receptor beta chain derives from a study of T-cell reconstitution after alpha-beta-depleted transplantation in children. General study points: Expanded graft clones, several hundred of them, were reportedly the source of alpha-beta T cells about two months after transplant. Surviving thymic progenitors and recipient T cells were the source of high TCRbeta diversity at day 60 in some patients.

Many counts were recorded for this clonotype. Its target is unknown. Construction of the TCRbeta library involved unique molecular identifiers. Via MiXCR, TCRdb re-called the PCR reads, giving one row per CDR3 protein. The profile shows approximately 6,000 distinct CDR3 sequences, less than 20% of them singletons. V was cut by 4 bases and J by 3 bases, with 4 bases left in between. From germline, CDR1 is LNHDA and CDR2 SQIVND (reference sequence). The CDR3 length is 12 residues. The receptor was isolated from a patient between 2 and 9 years old who had a stem cell transplant for inherited bone marrow failure, so the T cells may come from the graft donor. The sample was PBMCs, mostly from graft donor cells, taken 180 days after TCRalphabeta/CD19-depleted stem cell transplant. The chain carries TRBV19 and TRBJ2-1; D is uncertain. The CDR3 coding sequence is TGTGCCAGTAGTACCAACTACAATGAGCAGTTCTTC. Translation: CASSTNYNEQFF. Complete variable domain (other parts from reference TRBV19 and TRBJ2-1): DGGITQSPKYLFRKEGQNVTLSCEQNLNHDAMYWYRQDPGQGLRLIYYSQIVNDFQKGDIAEGYSVSREKKESFPLTVTSAQKNPTAFYLCASSTNYNEQFFGPGTRLTVL.